What follows are 28 T cell receptor beta chains derived from one specimen sequenced in a study of response to subunit inactivated influenza vaccine (dated by TCRdb to between 2018 and 2020). The protocol used for the library was RT-PCR. The data were produced on an Illumina HiSeq 2500. TCRdb reprocessed the public reads (quality trimming at Q25 with fastp, clone calling with MiXCR) and kept in-frame beta chains. Identical CDR3 proteins give one entry, which carries the most common genes and DNA. The sample data list around 530,000 distinct CDR3 sequences, and approximately 15% of these were observed just once. The ten largest account for approximately 3% of the sample. This specimen consisted of CD4+ T cells sorted from PBMCs, obtained less than 30 months after vaccination. These receptors all stem from a man between 50 and 69 years old who received an inactivated influenza vaccine. Donor details come from another sample of the same person, matched by shared clones.

This clonotype occurred many times. V is TRBV5-1 and J is TRBJ2-1, with 8 bases identical to TRBD2. Germline V gene lookup returns CDR1 SGHRS and CDR2 YFSETQ. The CDR3 sequence is 15 residues long. V lost 5 bases and J lost 7; bases outside the gene matches: 11. CDR3 region: CASSLSGGPRNEQFF. The CDR3 nucleotides are TGCGCCAGCAGTCTTTCGGGGGGGCCAAGGAATGAGCAGTTCTTC. The variable domain in full, completed from reference TRBV5-1 and TRBJ2-1, reads KAGVTQTPRYLIKTRGQQVTLSCSPISGHRSVSWYQQTPGQGLQFLFEYFSETQRNKGNFPGRFSGRQFSNSRSEMNVSTLELGDSALYLCASSLSGGPRNEQFFGPGTRLTVL.

This clonotype was observed a few times. This chain links TRBV20-1 with TRBJ1-3; D uncertain. Germline loops: CDR1 DFQATT, CDR2 SNEGSKA (reference sequence). CDR3 length: 13 amino acids. Trimming removed 6 bases from V and 3 bases from J, with 12 bases in between. CDR3 region: CSARVGYGNTIYF. CDR3 nucleotide sequence: TGCAGTGCCCGGGTGGGGTATGGAAACACCATATATTTT.

This clonotype was observed a few times. The CDR3 spells CASSQSGASQYF. DNA for the CDR3: TGTGCCAGCAGCCAAAGTGGCGCGTCGCAGTATTTT. The chain uses TRBV14 and TRBJ2-3; D remains ambiguous. V dropped 2 bases and J dropped 10 bases, with 10 bases sitting between them. The CDR3 has 12 residues. The germline gives CDR1 SGHDN, CDR2 FVKESK.

The rearrangement joins TRBV2 to TRBJ2-7; 10 positions match TRBD1. This CDR3 contains 18 residues. The germline CDR1 and CDR2 sequences are SNHLY and FYNNEI. V lost 0 bases, J lost 4 bases, and 12 bases stayed unmatched. CDR3 amino acids: CASSEAADRGLIGYEQYF. DNA for the CDR3: TGTGCCAGCAGTGAAGCAGCCGACAGGGGGCTGATTGGTTACGAGCAGTACTTC.

The chain is built from TRBV20-1 and TRBJ2-6; D tentatively reads TRBD1 or TRBD2 (5 bases each). This CDR3 region has 17 residues. The V end was cut by 1 base, the J end by 0 bases, with 13 bases between. CDR1 is DFQATT and CDR2 is SNEGSKA in the germline V gene (reference sequence). CDR3 sequence reads: CSARGGAGLSGANVLTF. The CDR3 DNA reads TGCAGTGCTAGAGGAGGGGCAGGCCTCTCTGGGGCCAACGTCCTGACTTTC.

This clonotype was found a few times. The rearrangement joins TRBV20-1 to TRBJ2-3; D is ambiguous. This CDR3 has 13 amino acids. V dropped 4 bases and J dropped 5 bases, with 13 bases sitting between them. Germline V gene data show CDR1 as DFQATT and CDR2 as SNEGSKA (reference sequence). CDR3 amino acids: CSANPQSGDTQYF. The CDR3, as DNA: TGCAGTGCTAATCCCCAGTCGGGAGATACGCAGTATTTT.

This clonotype was counted only a few times. The gene calls are TRBV29-1 and TRBJ2-3, with D possibly matching TRBD1 (5 bases). CDR1 SQVTM and CDR2 ANQGSEA come from the germline V gene. V was trimmed by 7 bases and J by 3 bases, leaving 17 bases between them. CDR3 length: 14 residues. CDR3 sequence reads: CSAAQGLGTDTQYF. CDR3 in DNA: TGCAGCGCCGCTCAGGGTTTAGGGACAGATACGCAGTATTTT.

This clonotype showed up just once. CDR3 residues: CASSQTTGGPNTGELFF. The DNA of the CDR3 is TGCGCCAGCAGTCAAACGACAGGTGGCCCAAACACCGGGGAGCTGTTTTTT. The chain links TRBV23-1 to TRBJ2-2; weak D call: TRBD1 (6 bases). TRBV23-1 is identified as an open reading frame with a role that is uncertain. The CDR3 is 17 amino acids. V was cut by 2 bases and J by 2 bases, with 15 bases left in between.

This clonotype was detected only a few times. The chain combines TRBV6-5 with TRBJ1-3, with 8 bases lining up with TRBD1. V dropped 4 bases and J dropped 3; count of bases not matched to a gene: 5. CDR3 length: 15 residues. Germline CDR1 is MNHEY and CDR2 is SVGAGI. The CDR3 coding sequence is TGTGCCAGCAGTTTGGACAGGGTGGGTGGAAACACCATATATTTT. Translated, it gives CASSLDRVGGNTIYF.

The chain employs TRBV2 and TRBJ2-3, with no clear D. Germline V gives CDR1 SNHLY, CDR2 FYNNEI. With 4 bases removed from V and 2 bases from J, the gap between germline ends came to 10 bases. The CDR3 contains 14 residues. CDR3: CASSVETFTDTQYF. The CDR3 DNA reads TGTGCCAGCAGTGTGGAGACTTTCACAGATACGCAGTATTTT.

This chain joins TRBV20-1 and TRBJ2-1, with D possibly TRBD2 on 6 matching bases. The V end was cut by 8 bases, the J end by 3 bases, with 14 bases between. Germline-derived CDR1 and CDR2 are DFQATT and SNEGSKA (reference sequence). CDR3 length: 13 residues. The CDR3 here is CSILAPNYNEQFF. CDR3 in DNA: TGCAGTATTCTAGCGCCCAACTACAATGAGCAGTTCTTC.

V is TRBV24-1 and J is TRBJ2-1; D tentatively fits TRBD1 or TRBD2 (5 bases each). The CDR3 totals 13 residues. From germline, CDR1 is KGHDR and CDR2 SFDVKD. V was shortened by 1 base and J by 10 bases, with 10 bases between the two germline ends. The CDR3 spells CATSDFLGREQFF. Written as DNA, the CDR3 is TGTGCCACCAGTGATTTTTTGGGACGAGAGCAGTTCTTC.

In its sample, this clonotype was seen many times. The genes are TRBV7-2 and TRBJ2-1; TRBD2 might be the D (5 bases). Trimming shortened V by 1 base and J by 9 bases, and 7 bases separated the two germline ends. Per the germline V gene, CDR1 is SGHTA and CDR2 is FQGNSA. This CDR3 has 12 residues. The CDR3 DNA is TGTGCCAGCAGCTTAGTGCTAGCTGAGCAGTTCTTC. It is translated as CASSLVLAEQFF.

This clonotype was seen a handful of times. The CDR3 loop reads CASSLAQHLSPLHF. The CDR3 DNA is TGTGCCAGCAGTTTAGCCCAGCATCTATCACCCCTCCACTTT. The rearrangement joins TRBV28 to TRBJ1-6; D uncertain. V was trimmed by 2 bases and J by 10 bases, leaving 12 bases between them. The germline V gene has CDR1 MDHEN and CDR2 SYDVKM. The CDR3 has 14 amino acids.

The rearrangement joins TRBV20-1 to TRBJ1-1; D is unclear. Germline V gene sequence: CDR1 DFQATT, CDR2 SNEGSKA (reference sequence). The CDR3 spans 11 residues. With 3 bases removed from V and 5 bases from J, the gap between germline ends came to 7 bases. The CDR3 DNA reads TGCAGTGCTAGGAAGGGTACTGAAGCTTTCTTT. It is translated as CSARKGTEAFF.

This clonotype was detected a few times. The chain carries TRBV12-3 or TRBV12-4 and TRBJ2-1, with a possible D match to TRBD2 (5 bases). The CDR3 consists of 14 residues. V shed 4 bases and J shed 6 bases, with 13 bases lying between them. CDR3 bases: TGTGCCAGCAGTTCCTCCGGGGTTACCAATGAGCAGTTCTTC. It specifies CASSSSGVTNEQFF.

This clonotype was observed a few times. This sequence joins TRBV9 and TRBJ1-3; D might be TRBD1 (6 bases). Germline V gene sequence: CDR1 SGDLS, CDR2 YYNGEE. The germline V and J ends were trimmed by 4 bases and 3 bases, with 23 bases remaining between them. The CDR3 contains 18 residues. In DNA form, the CDR3 reads TGTGCCAGCAGCTCGAAAAGGGGGGAGGGAAGCGGTGGAAACACCATATATTTT. It codes for CASSSKRGEGSGGNTIYF.

The rearrangement uses TRBV11-2 and TRBJ1-1; no reliable D call. V shed 5 bases and J shed 11 bases, with 18 bases lying between them. This CDR3 contains 13 residues. Germline CDR1 reads SGHAT; CDR2 reads FQNNGV. CDR3 sequence reads: CASSLSPEDWAFF. The CDR3 DNA reads TGTGCCAGCAGCCTGAGCCCCGAGGATTGGGCTTTCTTT.

This clonotype has only a few counts. This chain links TRBV4-2 with TRBJ2-1; D may be TRBD2 (7 bases). The CDR3 sequence is 16 residues long. The germline CDR1 and CDR2 sequences are LGHNA and YNFKEQ. Trimming cost V 3 bases and J 2 bases, with 14 bases left between them. CDR3 bases: TGTGCCAGCAGCCAGTGGGAGGGGGGGGCCTACAATGAGCAGTTCTTC. Its protein product is CASSQWEGGAYNEQFF.

This chain joins TRBV5-6 and TRBJ1-6; 7 bases line up with TRBD1. The CDR3 sequence is 15 residues long. Trimming cost V 4 bases and J 4 bases; bases outside gene matches: 5. The germline gives CDR1 SGHDT, CDR2 YYEEEE. The CDR3 loop reads CASSRGGAYNSPLHF. In DNA form, the CDR3 reads TGTGCCAGCAGCCGAGGGGGCGCTTATAATTCACCCCTCCACTTT. Complete variable domain (other parts from reference TRBV5-6 and TRBJ1-6): DAGVTQSPTHLIKTRGQQVTLRCSPKSGHDTVSWYQQALGQGPQFIFQYYEEEERQRGNFPDRFSGHQFPNYSSELNVNALLLGDSALYLCASSRGGAYNSPLHFGNGTRLTVT.

This clonotype showed up just a few times. The chain recombines TRBV9 with TRBJ2-1; D not certain. The germline V gene encodes CDR1 SGDLS and CDR2 YYNGEE. The CDR3 is 14 residues long. V was pared by 0 bases and J by 6 bases, with 10 bases between. The CDR3 here is CASSVGPGGNEQFF. The CDR3 DNA reads TGTGCCAGCAGCGTAGGCCCGGGCGGCAATGAGCAGTTCTTC.

This clonotype was counted between two and nine times. This chain uses TRBV20-1 with TRBJ1-1; a weak D match, TRBD1 (5 bases). The CDR3 covers 13 residues. V was trimmed by 8 bases and J by 0 bases, leaving 13 bases between them. Germline V gene sequence: CDR1 DFQATT, CDR2 SNEGSKA (reference sequence). CDR3 residues: CSKQVTMNTEAFF. DNA of the CDR3: TGCAGTAAACAGGTTACCATGAACACTGAAGCTTTCTTT.

This clonotype was counted ten times or more. This sequence joins TRBV29-1 and TRBJ1-5, with 11 bases identical to TRBD1. Germline trimming cut 7 bases from V and 4 bases from J; bases unmatched to any gene: 9. Per germline, CDR1 SQVTM and CDR2 ANQGSEA. The CDR3 has 15 amino acids. The CDR3 spells CSATLGTGGNQPQHF. The CDR3 DNA is TGCAGCGCGACACTCGGGACAGGGGGGAATCAGCCCCAGCATTTT.

As regards this clonotype: An end of the junction differs from the germline gene, which may be a read error. The chain joins TRBV20-1 to TRBJ2-3, with TRBD2 identical over 12 bases. The CDR3 loop spans 17 amino acids. CDR1 is DFQATT, CDR2 SNEGSKA, per germline (reference sequence). This CDR3 reads CCAKRTSGTRGADTQYF. CDR3 nucleotides: TGCTGTGCAAAGAGGACTAGCGGGACCCGAGGGGCAGATACGCAGTATTTT.

This clonotype occurred a few times. This chain joins TRBV2 and TRBJ1-6, with D uncertain. This CDR3 has 12 residues. CDR1 and CDR2 (germline): SNHLY, FYNNEI. V lost 7 bases to trimming and J lost 6 bases, with 7 bases between them. CDR3 amino acids: CASINFNSPLHF. CDR3 DNA: TGTGCCAGCATAAATTTTAATTCACCCCTCCACTTT.

The gene calls are TRBV7-8 and TRBJ2-7; 7 nucleotides line up with TRBD1. Germline CDR1 is SGHVS and CDR2 is FQNEAQ. CDR3 length: 14 amino acids. The trim removed 5 bases at V and 5 bases at J, leaving 9 bases unmatched. The CDR3, as DNA: TGTGCCAGCAGCCGATACAGGGGTGTGGACGAGCAGTACTTC. Its translation: CASSRYRGVDEQYF.

The chain joins TRBV20-1 to TRBJ2-3, with D perhaps being TRBD1 or TRBD2 (5 bases each). This CDR3 region has 15 residues. Per germline, CDR1 DFQATT and CDR2 SNEGSKA (reference sequence). The germline V and J ends were trimmed by 0 bases and 4 bases, with 14 bases remaining between them. The CDR3 DNA reads TGCAGTGCTAGAGATTTGGGGGTATTATCAGATACGCAGTATTTT. This encodes CSARDLGVLSDTQYF.

This clonotype was detected a few times. The chain carries TRBV9 and TRBJ2-5, with D maybe TRBD2 (5 bases). Germline assignment: CDR1 SGDLS and CDR2 YYNGEE. V gave up 4 bases and J gave up 2 bases, with 12 bases separating them. The CDR3 length is 14 residues. The CDR3: CASSRLSGQETQYF. As DNA, the CDR3 is TGTGCCAGCAGCCGACTCAGCGGACAAGAGACCCAGTACTTC.